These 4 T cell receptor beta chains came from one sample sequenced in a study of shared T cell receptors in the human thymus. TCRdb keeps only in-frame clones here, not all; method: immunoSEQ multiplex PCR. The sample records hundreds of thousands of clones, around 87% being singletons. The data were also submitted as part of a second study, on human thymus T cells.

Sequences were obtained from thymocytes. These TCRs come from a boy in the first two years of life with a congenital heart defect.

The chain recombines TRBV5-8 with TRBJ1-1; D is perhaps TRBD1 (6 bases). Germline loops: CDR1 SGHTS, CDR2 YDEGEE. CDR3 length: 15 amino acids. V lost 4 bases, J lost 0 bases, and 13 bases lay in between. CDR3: CASSLATGLNTEAFF. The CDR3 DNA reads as TGTGCCAGCAGCCTGGCTACAGGGCTGAACACTGAAGCTTTCTTT.

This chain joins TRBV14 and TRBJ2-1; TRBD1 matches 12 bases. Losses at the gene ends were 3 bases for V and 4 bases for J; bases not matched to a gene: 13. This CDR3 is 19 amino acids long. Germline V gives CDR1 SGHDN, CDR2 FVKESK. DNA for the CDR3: TGTGCCAGCAGCCAGCCGGGACAGGGGGCTCGGCAGGGTTACAATGAGCAGTTCTTC. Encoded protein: CASSQPGQGARQGYNEQFF.

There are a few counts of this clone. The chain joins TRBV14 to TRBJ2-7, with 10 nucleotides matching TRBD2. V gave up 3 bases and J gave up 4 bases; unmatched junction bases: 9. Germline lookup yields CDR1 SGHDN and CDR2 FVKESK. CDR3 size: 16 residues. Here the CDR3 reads CASSHASLAGPYEQYF. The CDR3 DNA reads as TGTGCCAGCAGCCACGCGTCACTAGCGGGACCATACGAGCAGTACTTC.

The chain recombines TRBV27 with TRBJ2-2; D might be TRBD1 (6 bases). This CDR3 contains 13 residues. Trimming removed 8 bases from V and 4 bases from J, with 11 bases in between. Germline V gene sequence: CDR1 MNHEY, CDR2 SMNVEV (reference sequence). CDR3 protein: CASGTQGTGELFF. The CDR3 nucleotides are TGTGCCAGCGGAACACAGGGCACCGGGGAGCTGTTTTTT.